This T cell receptor (beta chain) appears in the sequencing data of a study of vaccination effects on CD4 cells after COVID-19. Background on the study: BNT162b2 vaccine or mRNA-1273 vaccine was given to participants in two doses. Two convalescent pre-vaccine samples were taken 142 and 148 days post-diagnosis.

Trimming shortened V by 1 base and J by 13 bases, and 14 bases separated the two germline ends. Germline CDR1 and CDR2: MGHRA and YSYEKL. The CDR3 consists of 13 residues. Only a few counts were recorded for this clone. The antigen is not known. ViraFEST expansion of antigen-specific CD4+ T cells with viral peptide pools preceded sequencing. Culturing for about 9 days preceded CD4+ T cell isolation. Their SARS-CoV-2 infection, verified by PCR, occurred between March and December 2020. TCRdb's table, derived via immunoSEQ multiplex PCR, lists solely in-frame clones and lacks some. The sample holds some 40,000 clones, 70% to 80% seen once.

The sequence was obtained from a human donor who had a prior SARS-CoV-2 infection. Sequencing was performed on CD4+ T cells from PBMCs cultured with HCoV-NL63 spike peptides, taken before COVID-19 vaccination. The chain carries TRBV4-1 and TRBJ2-1, with a weak D call TRBD1 (5 bases). The CDR3 protein is CASSQVATADQFF. DNA for the CDR3: TGCGCCAGCAGCCAAGTCGCGACAGCAGATCAGTTCTTC.